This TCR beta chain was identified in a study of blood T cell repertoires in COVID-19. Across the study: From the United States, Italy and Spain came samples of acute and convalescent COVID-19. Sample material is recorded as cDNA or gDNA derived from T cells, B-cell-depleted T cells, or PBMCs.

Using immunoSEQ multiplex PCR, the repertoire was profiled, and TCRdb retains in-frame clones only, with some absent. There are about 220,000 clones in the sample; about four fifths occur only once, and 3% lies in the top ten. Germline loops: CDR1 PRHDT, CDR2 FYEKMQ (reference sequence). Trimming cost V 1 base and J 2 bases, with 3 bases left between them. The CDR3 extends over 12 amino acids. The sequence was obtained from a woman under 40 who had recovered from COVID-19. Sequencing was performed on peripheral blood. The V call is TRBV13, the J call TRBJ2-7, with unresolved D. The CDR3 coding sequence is TGTGCCAGCAGCTTAGCCACCTACGAGCAGTACTTC. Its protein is CASSLATYEQYF.